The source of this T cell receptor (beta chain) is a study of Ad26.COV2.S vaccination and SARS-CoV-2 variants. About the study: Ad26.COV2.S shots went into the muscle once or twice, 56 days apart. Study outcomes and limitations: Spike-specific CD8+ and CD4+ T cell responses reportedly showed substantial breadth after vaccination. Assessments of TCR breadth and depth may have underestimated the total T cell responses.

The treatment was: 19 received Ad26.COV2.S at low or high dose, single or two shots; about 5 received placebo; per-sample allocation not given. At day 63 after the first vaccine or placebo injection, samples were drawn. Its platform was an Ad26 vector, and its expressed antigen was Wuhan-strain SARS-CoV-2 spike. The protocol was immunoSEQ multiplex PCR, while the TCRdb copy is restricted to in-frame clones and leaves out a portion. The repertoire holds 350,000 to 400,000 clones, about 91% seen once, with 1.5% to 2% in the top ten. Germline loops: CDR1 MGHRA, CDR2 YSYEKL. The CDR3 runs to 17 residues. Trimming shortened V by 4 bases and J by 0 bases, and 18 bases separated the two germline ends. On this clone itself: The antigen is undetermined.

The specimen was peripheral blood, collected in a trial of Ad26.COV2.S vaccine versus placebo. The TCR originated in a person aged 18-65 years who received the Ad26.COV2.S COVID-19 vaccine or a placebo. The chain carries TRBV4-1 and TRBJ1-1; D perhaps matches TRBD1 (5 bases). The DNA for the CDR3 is TGCGCCAGCAGCCTCCAAATTGGGGGAGGAATGAACACTGAAGCTTTCTTT. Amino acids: CASSLQIGGGMNTEAFF.